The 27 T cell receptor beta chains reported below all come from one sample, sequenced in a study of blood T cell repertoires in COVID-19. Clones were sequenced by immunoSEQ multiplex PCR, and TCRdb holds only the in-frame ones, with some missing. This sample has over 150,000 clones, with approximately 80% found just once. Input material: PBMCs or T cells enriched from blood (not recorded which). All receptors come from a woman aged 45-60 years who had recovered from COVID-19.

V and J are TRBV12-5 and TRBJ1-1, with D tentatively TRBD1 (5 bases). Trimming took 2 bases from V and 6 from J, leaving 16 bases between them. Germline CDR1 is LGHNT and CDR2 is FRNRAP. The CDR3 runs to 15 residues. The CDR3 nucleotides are TGTGCTAGTGGTTTGTCGTCAGGGCAGTTGGCTGAAGCTTTCTTT. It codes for CASGLSSGQLAEAFF.

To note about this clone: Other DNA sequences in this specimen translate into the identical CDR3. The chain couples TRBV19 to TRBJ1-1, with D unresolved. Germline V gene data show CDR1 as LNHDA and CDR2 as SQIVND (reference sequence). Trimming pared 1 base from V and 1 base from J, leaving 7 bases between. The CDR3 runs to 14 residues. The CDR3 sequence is CASSIGHTNTEAFF. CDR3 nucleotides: TGTGCCAGTAGTATAGGACACACGAACACTGAAGCTTTCTTT.

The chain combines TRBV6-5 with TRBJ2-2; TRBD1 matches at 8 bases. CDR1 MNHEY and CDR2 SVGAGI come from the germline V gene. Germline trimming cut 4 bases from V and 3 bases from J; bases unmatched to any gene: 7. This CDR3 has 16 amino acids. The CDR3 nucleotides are TGTGCCAGCAGTTCTTGGACAGGGCGTCACACCGGGGAGCTGTTTTTT. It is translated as CASSSWTGRHTGELFF.

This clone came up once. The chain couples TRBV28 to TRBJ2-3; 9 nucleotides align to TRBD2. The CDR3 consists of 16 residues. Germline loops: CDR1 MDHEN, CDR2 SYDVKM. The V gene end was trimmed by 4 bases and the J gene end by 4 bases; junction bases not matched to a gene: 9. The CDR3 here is CASSSSPGLAADTQYF. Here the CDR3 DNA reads TGTGCCAGCAGTTCGTCGCCGGGACTAGCAGCAGATACGCAGTATTTT.

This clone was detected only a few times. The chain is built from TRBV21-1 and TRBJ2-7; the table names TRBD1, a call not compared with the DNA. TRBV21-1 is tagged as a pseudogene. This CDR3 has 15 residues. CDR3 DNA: TGTGCCAGCAGCAATGAACTAGGGGGACCTCGAGAGCAGTACTTC. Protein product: CASSNELGGPREQYF.

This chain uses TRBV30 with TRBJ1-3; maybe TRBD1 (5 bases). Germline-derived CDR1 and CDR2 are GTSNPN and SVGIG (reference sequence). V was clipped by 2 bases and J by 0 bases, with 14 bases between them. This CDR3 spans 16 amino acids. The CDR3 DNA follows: TGTGCCTGGAGTCCTTTCTTGGGGGGCTCTGGAAACACCATATATTTT. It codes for CAWSPFLGGSGNTIYF.

CDR3 in DNA: TGTGCCAGCAGCCTTACCCGGTGGTGGGAGGGGAACACCGGGGAGCTGTTTTTT. It is translated as CASSLTRWWEGNTGELFF. This chain links TRBV11-3 with TRBJ2-2; TRBD2 matches 7 bases. Germline V gene data show CDR1 as SGHNT and CDR2 as YENEEA. V lost 5 bases and J lost 1; bases outside the gene matches: 13. The CDR3 runs 18 residues.

The CDR3 sequence is CASSLIVQGTDTQYF. Written as DNA, the CDR3 is TGTGCCAGCAGCTTAATCGTCCAGGGAACAGATACGCAGTATTTT. This chain links TRBV28 with TRBJ2-3; D is perhaps TRBD1 (5 bases). This CDR3 is 15 amino acids long. Germline V gene sequence: CDR1 MDHEN, CDR2 SYDVKM. Trimming took 6 bases from V and 3 from J, leaving 16 bases between them.

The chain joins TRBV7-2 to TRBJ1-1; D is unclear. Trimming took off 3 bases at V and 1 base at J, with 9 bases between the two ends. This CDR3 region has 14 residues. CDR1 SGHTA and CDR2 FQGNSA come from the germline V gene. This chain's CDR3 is CASSFGKGNTEAFF. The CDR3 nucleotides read TGTGCCAGCAGCTTCGGGAAGGGGAACACTGAAGCTTTCTTT.

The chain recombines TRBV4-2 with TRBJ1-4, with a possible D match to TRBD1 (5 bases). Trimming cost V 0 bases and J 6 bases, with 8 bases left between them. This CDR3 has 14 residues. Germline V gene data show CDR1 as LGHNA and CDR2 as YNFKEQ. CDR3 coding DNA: TGTGCCAGCAGCCAAGAGGTGACAGATGAAAAACTGTTTTTT. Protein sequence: CASSQEVTDEKLFF.

In DNA, the CDR3 is TGTGCCAGCAGCTTCACGGGGACAGGGTACAATGAGCAGTTCTTC. This sequence encodes CASSFTGTGYNEQFF. The chain couples TRBV9 to TRBJ2-1; 9 bases are a match to TRBD1. Germline assignment: CDR1 SGDLS and CDR2 YYNGEE. V was pared by 4 bases and J by 4 bases, with 6 bases of the junction left unmatched. CDR3 length: 15 residues.

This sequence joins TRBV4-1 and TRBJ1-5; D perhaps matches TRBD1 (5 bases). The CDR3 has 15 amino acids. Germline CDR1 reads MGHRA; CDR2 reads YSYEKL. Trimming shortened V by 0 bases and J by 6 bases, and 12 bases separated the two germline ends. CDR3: CASSQERGVGQPQHF. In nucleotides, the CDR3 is TGCGCCAGCAGCCAAGAACGGGGGGTGGGTCAGCCCCAGCATTTT.

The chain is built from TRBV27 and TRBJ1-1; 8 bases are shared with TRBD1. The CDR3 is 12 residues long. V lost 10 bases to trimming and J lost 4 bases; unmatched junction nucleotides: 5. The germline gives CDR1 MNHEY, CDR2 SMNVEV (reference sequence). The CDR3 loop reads CATITGGTEAFF. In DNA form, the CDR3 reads TGTGCCACCATAACAGGGGGCACTGAAGCTTTCTTT.

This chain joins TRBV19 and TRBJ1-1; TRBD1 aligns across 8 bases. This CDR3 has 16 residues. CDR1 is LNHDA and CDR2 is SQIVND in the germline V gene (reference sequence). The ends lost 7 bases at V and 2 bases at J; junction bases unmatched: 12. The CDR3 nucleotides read TGTGCCAGTACCGACCCGGGACAGGCTATAAACACTGAAGCTTTCTTT. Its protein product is CASTDPGQAINTEAFF.

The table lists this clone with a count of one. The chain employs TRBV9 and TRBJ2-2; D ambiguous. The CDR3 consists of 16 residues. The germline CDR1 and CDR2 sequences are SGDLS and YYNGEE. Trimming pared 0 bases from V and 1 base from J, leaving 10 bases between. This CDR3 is CASSVGVRQNTGELFF. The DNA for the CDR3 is TGTGCCAGCAGCGTAGGAGTTCGACAGAACACCGGGGAGCTGTTTTTT.

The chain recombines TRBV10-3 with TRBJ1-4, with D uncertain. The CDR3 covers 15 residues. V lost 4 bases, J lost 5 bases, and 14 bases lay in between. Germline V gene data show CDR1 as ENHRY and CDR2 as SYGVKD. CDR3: CAISASGALNEKLFF. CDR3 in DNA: TGTGCCATCAGTGCTTCGGGAGCCTTAAATGAAAAACTGTTTTTT.

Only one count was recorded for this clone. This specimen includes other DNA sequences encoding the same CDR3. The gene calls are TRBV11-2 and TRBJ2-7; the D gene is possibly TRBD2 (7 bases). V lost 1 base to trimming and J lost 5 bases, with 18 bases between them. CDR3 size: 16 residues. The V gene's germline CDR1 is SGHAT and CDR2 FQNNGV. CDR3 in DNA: TGTGCCAGCAGCTTAGGTAGAGGGGGGGGCAACCACGAGCAGTACTTC. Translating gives CASSLGRGGGNHEQYF.

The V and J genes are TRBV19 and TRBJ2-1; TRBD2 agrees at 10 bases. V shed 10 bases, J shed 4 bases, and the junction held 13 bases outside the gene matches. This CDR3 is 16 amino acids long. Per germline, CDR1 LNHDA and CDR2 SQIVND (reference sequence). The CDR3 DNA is TGTGCCACCCACCAGTACGCTAGCGGGAGTTACAATGAGCAGTTCTTC. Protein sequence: CATHQYASGSYNEQFF.

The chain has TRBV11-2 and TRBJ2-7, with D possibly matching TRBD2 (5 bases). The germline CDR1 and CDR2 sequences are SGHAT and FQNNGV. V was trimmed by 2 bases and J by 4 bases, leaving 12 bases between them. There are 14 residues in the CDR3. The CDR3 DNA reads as TGTGCCAGCAGCTTAACTAGAGGTTCATACGAGCAGTACTTC. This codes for CASSLTRGSYEQYF.

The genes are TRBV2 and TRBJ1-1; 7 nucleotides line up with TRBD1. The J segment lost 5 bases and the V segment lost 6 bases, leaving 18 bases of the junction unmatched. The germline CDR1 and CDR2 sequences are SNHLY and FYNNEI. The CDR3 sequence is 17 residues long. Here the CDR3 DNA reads TGTGCCAGCAGGAGGGCGGCAGGGGGAATGAGAGGGACTGAAGCTTTCTTT. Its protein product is CASRRAAGGMRGTEAFF. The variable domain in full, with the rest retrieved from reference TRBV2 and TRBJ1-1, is EPEVTQTPSHQVTQMGQEVILRCVPISNHLYFYWYRQILGQKVEFLVSFYNNEISEKSEIFDDQFSVERPDGSNFTLKIRSTKLEDSAMYFCASRRAAGGMRGTEAFFGQGTRLTVV.

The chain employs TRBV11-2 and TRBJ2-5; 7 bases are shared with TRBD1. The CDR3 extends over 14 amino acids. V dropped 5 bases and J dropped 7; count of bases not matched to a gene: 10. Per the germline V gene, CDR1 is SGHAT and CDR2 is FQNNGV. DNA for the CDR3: TGTGCCAGCAGCCCATCGACAGGGTCTGGGACCCAGTACTTC. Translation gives CASSPSTGSGTQYF.

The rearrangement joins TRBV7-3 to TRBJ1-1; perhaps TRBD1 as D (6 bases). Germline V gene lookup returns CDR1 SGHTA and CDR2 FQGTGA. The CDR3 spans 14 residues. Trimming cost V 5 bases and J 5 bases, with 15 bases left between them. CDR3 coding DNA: TGTGCCAGCAGCGCCACAGGGATCCGAACTGAAGCTTTCTTT. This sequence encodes CASSATGIRTEAFF.

The CDR3 region is CATSGWDSLNEQFF. DNA for the CDR3: TGTGCCACCAGTGGATGGGACTCCCTCAATGAGCAGTTCTTC. This sequence joins TRBV24-1 and TRBJ2-1; tentatively, D is TRBD2 (6 bases). The V gene lost 5 bases and the J gene lost 6 bases, with 13 bases spanning the gap. CDR1 is KGHDR and CDR2 is SFDVKD in the germline V gene. CDR3 length: 14 residues.

The CDR3 is CASSSNTGVAEQYF. The CDR3 DNA reads as TGTGCCAGCAGCTCGAACACAGGGGTTGCGGAGCAGTACTTC. This chain uses TRBV7-2 with TRBJ2-7, with TRBD1 matching over 7 bases. The CDR3 loop spans 14 amino acids. CDR1 is SGHTA and CDR2 is FQGNSA in the germline V gene. Trimming took 4 bases from V and 7 from J; bases not matched to a gene: 10.

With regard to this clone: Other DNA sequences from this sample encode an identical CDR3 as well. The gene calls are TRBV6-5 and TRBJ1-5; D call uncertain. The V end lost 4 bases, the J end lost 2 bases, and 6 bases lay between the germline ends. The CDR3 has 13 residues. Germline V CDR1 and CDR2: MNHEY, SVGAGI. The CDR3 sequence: CASSSTGNQPQHF. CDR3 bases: TGTGCCAGCAGTTCTACAGGCAATCAGCCCCAGCATTTT.

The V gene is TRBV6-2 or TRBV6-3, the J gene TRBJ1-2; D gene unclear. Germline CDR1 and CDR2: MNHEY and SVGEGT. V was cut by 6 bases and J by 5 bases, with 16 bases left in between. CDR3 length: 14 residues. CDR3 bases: TGTGCCAGCAGCTCCGCGGGGTCTGGGTATGGCTACACCTTC. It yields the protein CASSSAGSGYGYTF.

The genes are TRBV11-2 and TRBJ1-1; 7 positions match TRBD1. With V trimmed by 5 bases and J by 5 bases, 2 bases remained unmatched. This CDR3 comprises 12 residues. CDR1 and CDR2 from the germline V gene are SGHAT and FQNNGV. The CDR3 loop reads CASSPQGTEAFF. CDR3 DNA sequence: TGTGCCAGCAGCCCACAGGGGACTGAAGCTTTCTTT.